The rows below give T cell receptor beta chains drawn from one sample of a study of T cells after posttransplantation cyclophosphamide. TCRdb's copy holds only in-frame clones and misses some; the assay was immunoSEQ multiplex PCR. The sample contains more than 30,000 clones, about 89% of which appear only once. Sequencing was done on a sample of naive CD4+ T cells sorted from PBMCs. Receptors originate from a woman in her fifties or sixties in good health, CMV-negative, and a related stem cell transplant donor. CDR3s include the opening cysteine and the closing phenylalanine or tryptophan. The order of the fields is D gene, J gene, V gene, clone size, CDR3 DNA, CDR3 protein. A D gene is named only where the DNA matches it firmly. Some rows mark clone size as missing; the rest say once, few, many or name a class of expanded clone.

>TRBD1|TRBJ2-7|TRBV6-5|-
TGTGCCAGCAGTTACTCCATCGGGACAGGGGTCTACGAGCAGTACTTC
CASSYSIGTGVYEQYF
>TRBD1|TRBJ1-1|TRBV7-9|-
TGTGCCAGCAGCTTGACCTTTGGGACAGTTAAGAACACTGAAGCTTTCTTT
CASSLTFGTVKNTEAFF
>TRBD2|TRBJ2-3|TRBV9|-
TGTGCCAGCAGCGTAGTGTCCCGGGAGGGTACGCAGTATTTT
CASSVVSREGTQYF
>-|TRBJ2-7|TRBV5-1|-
TGCGCCAGCAGCTTGGAAGCCAGTGGCAGGGAGCAGTACTTC
CASSLEASGREQYF
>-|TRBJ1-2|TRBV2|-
TGTGCCAGCGGAAGCAACACAGTTAACTATGGCTACACCTTC
CASGSNTVNYGYTF
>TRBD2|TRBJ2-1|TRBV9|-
TGTGCCAGCAGCGTAGGGCGGGGGGGCTTGATCTTC
CASSVGRGGLIF
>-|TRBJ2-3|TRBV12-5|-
TGTGCTAGTGGTTTGTCTGGCAATACGCAGTATTTT
CASGLSGNTQYF
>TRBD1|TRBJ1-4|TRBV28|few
TGTGCCAGCAGTACCCCCGGGACAGGTGCAACTAATGAAAAACTGTTTTTT
CASSTPGTGATNEKLFF
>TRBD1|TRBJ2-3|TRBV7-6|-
TGTGCCAGCAGCCTAGGACAGGGCACAGATACGCAGTATTTT
CASSLGQGTDTQYF
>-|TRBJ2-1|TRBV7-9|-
TGTGCCAGCAGCTTAAGTCCAGCGGAGCAGTTCTTC
CASSLSPAEQFF
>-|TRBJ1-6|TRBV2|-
TGTGCCAGCAGTGAATCGACGGGCGGGCTTAATTCACCCCTCCACTTT
CASSESTGGLNSPLHF
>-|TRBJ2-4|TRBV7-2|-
TGTGCCAGCACCCCTGCGATTGCCAAAAACATTCAGTACTTC
CASTPAIAKNIQYF
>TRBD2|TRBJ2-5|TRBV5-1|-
TGCGCCAGCAGCTTGAGGACTAGCGGTGAAGAGACCCAGTACTTC
CASSLRTSGEETQYF
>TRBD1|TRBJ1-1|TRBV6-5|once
TGTGCCAGCAGTTACGCCCTCGGGGACAGAAGAGTTGCCTTCTTT
CASSYALGDRRVAFF
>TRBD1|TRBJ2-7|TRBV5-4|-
TGTGCCAGCAGCTTGCCGGACAGGGCAACGTACGAGCAGTACTTC
CASSLPDRATYEQYF
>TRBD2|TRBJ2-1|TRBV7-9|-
TGTGCCAGCAGCTTAGCCCTCACTAGCGGGGGATACAATGAGCAGTTCTTC
CASSLALTSGGYNEQFF
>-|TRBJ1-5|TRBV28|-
TGTGCCAGCGCTCCCCGGGAGCAGCCCCAGCATTTT
CASAPREQPQHF
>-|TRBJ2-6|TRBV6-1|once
TGTGCCAGCAGGACAGGCTCCTCTGGGGCCAACGTCCTGACTTTC
CASRTGSSGANVLTF
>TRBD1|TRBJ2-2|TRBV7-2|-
TGTGCCAGCAGCGACCGACAGGGTAGGGGGGAGCTGTTTTTT
CASSDRQGRGELFF
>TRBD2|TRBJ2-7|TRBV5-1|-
TGCGCCAGCAGCGGGGGGGGAATCACCTACGAGCAGTACTTC
CASSGGGITYEQYF
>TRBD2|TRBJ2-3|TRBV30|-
TGTGCCTGGAGTGTTGGGCTAGCGGGAGGGGGGGATACGCAGTATTTT
CAWSVGLAGGGDTQYF
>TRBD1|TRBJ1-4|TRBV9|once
TGTGCCAGCAGCGGGCCGGGACAGGGGCTCGCGAGCGAAAAACTGTTTTTT
CASSGPGQGLASEKLFF
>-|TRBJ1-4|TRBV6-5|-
TGTGCCAGCAGTTACTCGGCGGCCCGGGGTGAAAAACTGTTTTTT
CASSYSAARGEKLFF
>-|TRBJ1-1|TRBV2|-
TGTGCCAGCAGTAGCGGGGGAGGAGGAACTGAAGCTTTCTTT
CASSSGGGGTEAFF
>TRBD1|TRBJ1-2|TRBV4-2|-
TGTGCCAGCAGCTCGGAGGGACAGCCAAACTATGGCTACACCTTC
CASSSEGQPNYGYTF
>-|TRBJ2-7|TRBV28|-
TGTGCCATATTAGGGGGGGCGCGGTACGAGCAGTACTTC
CAILGGARYEQYF
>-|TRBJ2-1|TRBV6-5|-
TGTGCCAGCAAGGCAAGGGGGGGCTCCTACAATGAGCAGTTCTTC
CASKARGGSYNEQFF
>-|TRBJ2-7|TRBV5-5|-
TGTGCCAGCAGCTTAGGACCAGACTACTACGAGCAGTACTTC
CASSLGPDYYEQYF
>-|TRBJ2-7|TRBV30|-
TGTCCTCGGTGGTCCCCGAGCTCCTACGAGCAGTACTTC
CPRWSPSSYEQYF
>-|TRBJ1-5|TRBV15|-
TGTGCCACCAGCAGAGAGAGGGGGTACAATCAGCCCCAGCATTTT
CATSRERGYNQPQHF
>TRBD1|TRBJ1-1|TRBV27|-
TGTGCCAGCAGTTTAAGGACAGGGGCCTTTGCTGAAGCTTTCTTT
CASSLRTGAFAEAFF
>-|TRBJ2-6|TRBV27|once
TGTGCCAGCAGTCGCCCCTCGCGGGGGGCCAACGTCCTGACTTTC
CASSRPSRGANVLTF
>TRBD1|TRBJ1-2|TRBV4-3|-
TGCGCCAGCAGCCGAGACGGGACAGGGGGAGGGTATGGCTACACCTTC
CASSRDGTGGGYGYTF
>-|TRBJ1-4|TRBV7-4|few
TGTGCCAGCAGCTTAAAGATGGACTCGACTAATGAAAAACTGTTTTTT
CASSLKMDSTNEKLFF
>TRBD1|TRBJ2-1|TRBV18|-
TGTGCCAGCTCACCACAGGGGACAGGACGTAATGAGCAGTTCTTC
CASSPQGTGRNEQFF
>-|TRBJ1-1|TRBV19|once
TGTGCCAGTAGTATCGCCGGGAGTGTGAACACTGAAGCTTTCTTT
CASSIAGSVNTEAFF
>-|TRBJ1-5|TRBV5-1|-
TGCGCCAGCAGACCTCTTCCGGGAGACAATCAGCCCCAGCATTTT
CASRPLPGDNQPQHF
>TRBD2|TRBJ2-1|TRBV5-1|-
TGCGCCAGCAGCCTATTAGCGGGGGCCAACTACAATGAGCAGTTCTTC
CASSLLAGANYNEQFF
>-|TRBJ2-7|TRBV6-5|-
TGTGCCAGCAAATGGTACCGGGACACCGCCTACGAGCAGTACTTC
CASKWYRDTAYEQYF
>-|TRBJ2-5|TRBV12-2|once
TGTGCAAGTCTCATTCCGGGACAGGGGGCAGAGACCCAGTACTTC
CASLIPGQGAETQYF
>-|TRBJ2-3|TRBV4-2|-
TGTGCCAGCAGCCAAGATTGGCGCGGACACACAGATACGCAGTATTTT
CASSQDWRGHTDTQYF
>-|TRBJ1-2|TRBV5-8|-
TGTGCCAGCAGCTTGGGGCCGGGGTACTATGGCTACACCTTC
CASSLGPGYYGYTF
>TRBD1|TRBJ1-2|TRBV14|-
TGTGCCAGCAGCCAGTTGCGGACAGGGTCAAGATATGGCTACACCTTC
CASSQLRTGSRYGYTF
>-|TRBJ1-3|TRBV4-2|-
TGTGCCAGCAGCCAGGCGTACGGGAGCTCTGGAAACACCATATATTTT
CASSQAYGSSGNTIYF
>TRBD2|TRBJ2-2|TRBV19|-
TGTGCCAGTAAGCAGATCGGCGGGAGTCATCTAGGGGAGCTGTTTTTT
CASKQIGGSHLGELFF
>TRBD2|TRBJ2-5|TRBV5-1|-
TGCGCCAGCAGCTTGGCTGCGGGGGGGCCTAGAGAGACCCAGTACTTC
CASSLAAGGPRETQYF
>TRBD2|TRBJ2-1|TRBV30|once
TGTGCCTGGGCCAGCGGGGGGCTAACCTACAATGAGCAGTTCTTC
CAWASGGLTYNEQFF
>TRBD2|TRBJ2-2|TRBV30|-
TGTGCCTGGAGAAGGGGACTAGCGGGAGATTTAGGCACCGGGGAGCTGTTTTTT
CAWRRGLAGDLGTGELFF
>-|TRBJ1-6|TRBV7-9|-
TGTGCCAGCAGATCCACAGATTACTCCTATAATTCACCCCTCCACTTT
CASRSTDYSYNSPLHF
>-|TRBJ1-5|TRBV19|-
TGTGCCAGTAGTATAGTGCTGGAGGGGCAGCCCCAGCATTTT
CASSIVLEGQPQHF
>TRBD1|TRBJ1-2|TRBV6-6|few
TGTGCCACATCCACCGGACAGGCCACAATCTTC
CATSTGQATIF
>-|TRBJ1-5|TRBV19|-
TGTGCCAGCCGAATGGCGGACTCCGGGCCCCAGCATTTT
CASRMADSGPQHF